This TCR beta chain was retrieved from a study of T-cell memory formation after mild COVID-19. In the study overall: There were largely donor-specific TCR clusters. General study results and limits: Whether day 37 second-wave clones are SARS-CoV-2-specific was not confirmed. Pre-infection memory carried some responding clones, suggesting that cross-reactive memory joined.

CDR1 SGHDT and CDR2 YYEEEE come from the germline V gene. The CDR3 length is 16 residues. V was trimmed by 2 bases and J by 0 bases, leaving 11 bases between them. 5'RACE primed at constant segments yielded TCR alpha and TCR beta cDNA libraries bearing sample barcodes and UMIs. TCRdb re-called the 5' RACE reads through MiXCR, storing one row per CDR3 protein. The sample records tens of thousands of distinct CDR3 sequences, around 12% being singletons. Concerning this clonotype: Its antigen is currently unknown.

The clonotype originates from a man between 18 and 29 years old who had mild COVID-19 (a few samples of this study predate the infection). Cell type and time point are not known. The sample comprised PBMCs or a T cell subset sorted from them (not recorded which). The chain recombines TRBV5-6 with TRBJ2-2; possible D gene TRBD1, 5 bases. DNA for the CDR3: TGTGCCAGCAGCTTTCCTCCAGGGACGAACACCGGGGAGCTGTTTTTT. Protein sequence: CASSFPPGTNTGELFF.